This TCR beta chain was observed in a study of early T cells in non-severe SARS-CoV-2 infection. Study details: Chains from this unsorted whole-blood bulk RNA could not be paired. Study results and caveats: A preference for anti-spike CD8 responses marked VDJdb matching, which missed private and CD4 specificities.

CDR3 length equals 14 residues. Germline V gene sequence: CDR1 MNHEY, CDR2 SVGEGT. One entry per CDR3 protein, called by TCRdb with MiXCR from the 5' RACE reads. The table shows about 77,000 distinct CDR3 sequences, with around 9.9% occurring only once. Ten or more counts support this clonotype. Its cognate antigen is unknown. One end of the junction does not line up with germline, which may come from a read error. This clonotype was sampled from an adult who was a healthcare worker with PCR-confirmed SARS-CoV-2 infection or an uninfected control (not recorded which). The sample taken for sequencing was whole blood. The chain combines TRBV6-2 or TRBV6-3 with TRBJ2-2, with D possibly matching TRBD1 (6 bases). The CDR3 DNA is TGTGCCAGCGGGGGCCTCTGGAACACCGGGAAGCTGTTTTTT. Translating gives CASGGLWNTGKLFF.